These T cell receptor beta chains were read from a single sample in a study of cytomegalovirus exposure and HLA in healthy donors. TCRdb's copy holds only in-frame clones and misses some; the assay was immunoSEQ multiplex PCR. The sample includes about 150,000 clones, 60% to 85% of them seen just once. The sample was PBMCs. These receptors were taken from a man between 40 and 49 years old in good health and CMV-seropositive. The CDR3 runs from the conserved cysteine through the conserved F or W. The D gene is left open where the match is weak. Size values are once, few and many counts, or a class for expanded clones, and some rows have none.

J gene	D gene	V gene	clone size	CDR3 protein	CDR3 DNA
TRBJ2-1	TRBD2	TRBV5-4	NA	CASSLKLAGGAYNEQFF	TGTGCCAGCAGCTTGAAATTAGCGGGAGGAGCCTACAATGAGCAGTTCTTC
TRBJ1-1	NA	TRBV5-8	NA	CATGWSSTEAFF	TGTGCCACCGGGTGGAGCAGCACTGAAGCTTTCTTT
TRBJ2-5	TRBD1	TRBV29-1	few	CSVDRQGETQYF	TGCAGCGTTGATCGACAGGGAGAGACCCAGTACTTC
TRBJ1-2	NA	TRBV6-5	few	CASSESGTSYGYTF	TGTGCCAGCAGTGAATCCGGGACATCTTATGGCTACACCTTC
TRBJ2-5	TRBD2	TRBV28	NA	CASSSSSGALVGETQYF	TGTGCCAGCAGTTCCTCTAGCGGGGCGCTCGTGGGAGAGACCCAGTACTTC
TRBJ1-5	NA	TRBV7-8	NA	CASSPSRILLNQPQHF	TGTGCCAGCAGCCCATCGCGGATATTACTCAATCAGCCCCAGCATTTT
TRBJ2-5	TRBD1	TRBV28	NA	CASSFIGDRPQKTQYF	TGTGCCAGCAGTTTCATAGGGGACAGGCCCCAAAAGACCCAGTACTTC
TRBJ2-5	NA	TRBV6-1	NA	CASSTQGTGETQYF	TGTGCCAGCAGTACACAGGGAACGGGGGAGACCCAGTACTTC
TRBJ1-2	NA	TRBV7-9	few	CASQAAGWLTNYGYTF	TGTGCCAGTCAAGCCGCGGGCTGGTTAACTAACTATGGCTACACCTTC
TRBJ2-1	NA	TRBV7-6	once	CASSSRTDSTEQFF	TGTGCCAGCAGCTCCCGGACAGATTCCACGGAGCAGTTCTTC
TRBJ2-7	TRBD2	TRBV7-2	NA	CASSLASGSNEQYF	TGTGCCAGCAGCTTAGCTAGCGGGAGTAACGAGCAGTACTTC
TRBJ2-7	TRBD1	TRBV5-8	NA	CASSHAGGLREQYF	TGTGCCAGCAGCCATGCAGGGGGCTTACGAGAGCAGTACTTC
TRBJ2-5	TRBD2	TRBV5-4	once	CASSPRPAGDIETQYF	TGTGCCAGCAGCCCTAGGCCAGCGGGAGACATAGAGACCCAGTACTTC